A single sample gave rise to the 18 T cell receptor beta chains below, sequenced in a study of neurological immune-mediated disorders. TCRdb re-called the 5' RACE reads with MiXCR, one entry per CDR3 protein. The sample yields about 74,000 distinct CDR3 sequences, less than 5.5% seen once. The sequencing input was PBMCs. These receptors all stem from a young man with multiple sclerosis.

The sample holds many counts of this clonotype. This rearrangement joins TRBV5-1 to TRBJ2-3, with D unresolved. The CDR3 contains 13 residues. Between the trimmed V and J ends, which lost 0 bases and 4 bases, there was a span of 6 bases. The V gene's germline CDR1 is SGHRS and CDR2 YFSETQ. DNA of the CDR3: TGCGCCAGCAGCTTGGGGCGCGCAGATACGCAGTATTTT. This codes for CASSLGRADTQYF.

The table lists this clonotype with a few counts. The genes are TRBV20-1 and TRBJ2-5; weak D call: TRBD2 (6 bases). The CDR3 totals 17 residues. CDR1 is DFQATT and CDR2 is SNEGSKA in the germline V gene (reference sequence). V lost 0 bases and J 2 bases, leaving 19 bases between the germline ends. The CDR3 DNA reads as TGCAGTGCTAGAGATCCTACGGGACTCCTGAGGCAAGAGACCCAGTACTTC. It is translated as CSARDPTGLLRQETQYF.

Many counts were recorded for this clonotype. The rearrangement uses TRBV28 and TRBJ1-1; 8 bases line up with TRBD1. The ends lost 7 bases at V and 11 bases at J; junction bases unmatched: 6. The CDR3 contains 11 residues. The germline CDR1 and CDR2 sequences are MDHEN and SYDVKM. The CDR3 loop reads CASTYRGIAFF. The CDR3 region has the DNA TGTGCCAGCACCTACAGGGGGATTGCTTTCTTT.

This clonotype was seen ten or more times. The chain has TRBV7-2 and TRBJ1-1, with 8 bases matching TRBD1. Germline CDR1 SGHTA, CDR2 FQGNSA. Germline trimming cut 1 base from V and 4 bases from J; bases unmatched to any gene: 5. The CDR3 loop spans 15 amino acids. The CDR3 here is CASSLDAGGVTEAFF. CDR3 nucleotides: TGTGCCAGCAGCTTAGATGCAGGGGGCGTCACTGAAGCTTTCTTT.

This clonotype has at least ten counts. The rearrangement joins TRBV5-1 to TRBJ2-3; D call uncertain. V was cut by 4 bases and J by 2 bases, with 17 bases left in between. The CDR3 consists of 16 residues. CDR1 is SGHRS, CDR2 YFSETQ, per germline. The DNA for the CDR3 is TGCGCCAGCAGCCCCAATACGGGCGGAGCCACAGATACGCAGTATTTT. This sequence encodes CASSPNTGGATDTQYF.

This clonotype was seen ten or more times. The chain has TRBV5-1 and TRBJ2-7, with TRBD1 matching over 11 bases. Germline CDR1 SGHRS, CDR2 YFSETQ. This CDR3 region has 14 residues. V was clipped by 6 bases and J by 7 bases; unmatched bases: 9. CDR3: CASNPGQGAGEQYF. The CDR3, as DNA: TGCGCCAGCAACCCAGGACAGGGGGCGGGGGAGCAGTACTTC.

This chain uses TRBV20-1 with TRBJ1-1; D remains ambiguous. Germline V gene sequence: CDR1 DFQATT, CDR2 SNEGSKA (reference sequence). The CDR3 totals 10 residues. Trimming removed 5 bases from V and 9 bases from J, with 10 bases in between. In nucleotides, the CDR3 is TGCAGTGCTCGCCGGGAAAAAGCTTTCTTT. It yields the protein CSARREKAFF.

This clonotype was seen ten or more times. V gene TRBV20-1 combines with J gene TRBJ2-4; no clear D gene. This CDR3 is 13 amino acids long. Germline V gene sequence: CDR1 DFQATT, CDR2 SNEGSKA (reference sequence). Trimming removed 5 bases from V and 2 bases from J, with 10 bases in between. The CDR3 protein is CSASDGSKNIQYF. The CDR3 nucleotides are TGCAGTGCTTCGGACGGATCCAAAAACATTCAGTACTTC.

This clonotype was detected many times. The chain uses TRBV5-1 and TRBJ2-3; 10 positions match TRBD1. The CDR3 sequence is 15 residues long. Germline CDR1 SGHRS, CDR2 YFSETQ. V lost 7 bases and J lost 5; bases outside the gene matches: 10. The CDR3 region is CASYHGTGDKDTQYF. CDR3 nucleotide sequence: TGCGCCAGCTACCACGGGACAGGGGATAAAGATACGCAGTATTTT.

This clonotype was seen more than once but under ten times. The junction differs from germline at one of its ends, possibly a read error. Here the CDR3 reads CASSLDTGLGQPQNF. CDR3 nucleotide sequence: TGTGCCAGCAGCCTTGATACAGGGCTGGGTCAGCCCCAGAATTTT. The gene calls are TRBV9 and TRBJ1-5; D may be TRBD1 (6 bases). This CDR3 comprises 15 residues. Germline CDR1 and CDR2: SGDLS and YYNGEE.

The chain links TRBV29-1 to TRBJ1-2, with 8 bases fitting TRBD1. Trimming took 7 bases from V and 2 from J; bases not matched to a gene: 3. The germline gives CDR1 SQVTM, CDR2 ANQGSEA. This CDR3 is 12 amino acids long. CDR3 residues: CSGRDRNYGYTF. In DNA form, the CDR3 reads TGCAGCGGCAGGGACAGGAACTATGGCTACACCTTC.

This clonotype was observed at least ten times. The chain recombines TRBV20-1 with TRBJ1-2; TRBD1 might be the D (6 bases). The CDR3 runs 13 residues. CDR1 is DFQATT, CDR2 SNEGSKA, per germline (reference sequence). V was cut by 1 base and J by 7 bases, with 13 bases left in between. CDR3 DNA: TGCAGTGCTAGAGTACAGGGAGGTACTGGCTACACCTTC. Translation gives CSARVQGGTGYTF.

In its sample, this clonotype was seen many times. This rearrangement joins TRBV12-3 or TRBV12-4 to TRBJ1-2; unclear D gene. The V and J ends lost 2 bases and 8 bases respectively, with 15 bases between them. The CDR3 covers 14 residues. The CDR3 spells CASSLPERAEGYTF. CDR3 nucleotides: TGTGCCAGCAGTTTACCCGAGCGGGCTGAAGGCTACACCTTC.

This clonotype appeared many times. The chain carries TRBV10-3 and TRBJ2-1; D not resolved. The CDR3 runs 15 residues. V dropped 11 bases and J dropped 5 bases, with 22 bases sitting between them. Germline V gives CDR1 ENHRY, CDR2 SYGVKD. The CDR3 DNA reads as TGTGCCGCGAATGGTCGGCCCCCGTTGGACAATGAGCAGTTCTTC. Its protein is CAANGRPPLDNEQFF.

The sample holds many counts of this clonotype. The chain recombines TRBV19 with TRBJ1-1, with D unresolved. The CDR3 runs to 13 residues. The ends were cut back, 5 bases at V and 1 base at J, with 8 bases in the middle. From germline, CDR1 is LNHDA and CDR2 SQIVND (reference sequence). The CDR3 DNA is TGTGCCAGTAGTGTCCAGAGGAACACTGAAGCTTTCTTT. Amino acids: CASSVQRNTEAFF.

This clonotype has a count of ten or more. The J gene is TRBJ2-3, the V gene TRBV5-1; D not certain. Germline-derived CDR1 and CDR2 are SGHRS and YFSETQ. Trimming took off 4 bases at V and 0 bases at J, with 9 bases between the two ends. There are 14 residues in the CDR3. CDR3 amino acids: CASSGQHSTDTQYF. In nucleotides, the CDR3 is TGCGCCAGCAGCGGTCAGCATAGCACAGATACGCAGTATTTT.

The V gene is TRBV2, the J gene TRBJ2-1; possibly TRBD1 for D (5 bases). V was shortened by 7 bases and J by 9 bases, with 19 bases between the two germline ends. The CDR3 totals 14 residues. Per germline, CDR1 SNHLY and CDR2 FYNNEI. The CDR3 DNA follows: TGTGCCAGCAATGGGCAGGGTCGAATTGGTGAGCAGTTCTTC. Amino acid sequence: CASNGQGRIGEQFF.

In regard to this clonotype: A read error may explain this, as a much larger clone is one base away. The gene calls are TRBV5-1 and TRBJ2-7; 10 bases match TRBD2. The CDR3 runs to 15 residues. The junction had 7 bases not matched to a gene; V was cut back by 0 bases and J by 7 bases. Germline V CDR1 and CDR2: SGHRS, YFSETQ. CDR3 DNA sequence: TGCGCCAGCAGCTTGGTGGCTAGCGGGAGCGAAGAGCAGTACTTC. Amino acids: CASSLVASGSEEQYF.